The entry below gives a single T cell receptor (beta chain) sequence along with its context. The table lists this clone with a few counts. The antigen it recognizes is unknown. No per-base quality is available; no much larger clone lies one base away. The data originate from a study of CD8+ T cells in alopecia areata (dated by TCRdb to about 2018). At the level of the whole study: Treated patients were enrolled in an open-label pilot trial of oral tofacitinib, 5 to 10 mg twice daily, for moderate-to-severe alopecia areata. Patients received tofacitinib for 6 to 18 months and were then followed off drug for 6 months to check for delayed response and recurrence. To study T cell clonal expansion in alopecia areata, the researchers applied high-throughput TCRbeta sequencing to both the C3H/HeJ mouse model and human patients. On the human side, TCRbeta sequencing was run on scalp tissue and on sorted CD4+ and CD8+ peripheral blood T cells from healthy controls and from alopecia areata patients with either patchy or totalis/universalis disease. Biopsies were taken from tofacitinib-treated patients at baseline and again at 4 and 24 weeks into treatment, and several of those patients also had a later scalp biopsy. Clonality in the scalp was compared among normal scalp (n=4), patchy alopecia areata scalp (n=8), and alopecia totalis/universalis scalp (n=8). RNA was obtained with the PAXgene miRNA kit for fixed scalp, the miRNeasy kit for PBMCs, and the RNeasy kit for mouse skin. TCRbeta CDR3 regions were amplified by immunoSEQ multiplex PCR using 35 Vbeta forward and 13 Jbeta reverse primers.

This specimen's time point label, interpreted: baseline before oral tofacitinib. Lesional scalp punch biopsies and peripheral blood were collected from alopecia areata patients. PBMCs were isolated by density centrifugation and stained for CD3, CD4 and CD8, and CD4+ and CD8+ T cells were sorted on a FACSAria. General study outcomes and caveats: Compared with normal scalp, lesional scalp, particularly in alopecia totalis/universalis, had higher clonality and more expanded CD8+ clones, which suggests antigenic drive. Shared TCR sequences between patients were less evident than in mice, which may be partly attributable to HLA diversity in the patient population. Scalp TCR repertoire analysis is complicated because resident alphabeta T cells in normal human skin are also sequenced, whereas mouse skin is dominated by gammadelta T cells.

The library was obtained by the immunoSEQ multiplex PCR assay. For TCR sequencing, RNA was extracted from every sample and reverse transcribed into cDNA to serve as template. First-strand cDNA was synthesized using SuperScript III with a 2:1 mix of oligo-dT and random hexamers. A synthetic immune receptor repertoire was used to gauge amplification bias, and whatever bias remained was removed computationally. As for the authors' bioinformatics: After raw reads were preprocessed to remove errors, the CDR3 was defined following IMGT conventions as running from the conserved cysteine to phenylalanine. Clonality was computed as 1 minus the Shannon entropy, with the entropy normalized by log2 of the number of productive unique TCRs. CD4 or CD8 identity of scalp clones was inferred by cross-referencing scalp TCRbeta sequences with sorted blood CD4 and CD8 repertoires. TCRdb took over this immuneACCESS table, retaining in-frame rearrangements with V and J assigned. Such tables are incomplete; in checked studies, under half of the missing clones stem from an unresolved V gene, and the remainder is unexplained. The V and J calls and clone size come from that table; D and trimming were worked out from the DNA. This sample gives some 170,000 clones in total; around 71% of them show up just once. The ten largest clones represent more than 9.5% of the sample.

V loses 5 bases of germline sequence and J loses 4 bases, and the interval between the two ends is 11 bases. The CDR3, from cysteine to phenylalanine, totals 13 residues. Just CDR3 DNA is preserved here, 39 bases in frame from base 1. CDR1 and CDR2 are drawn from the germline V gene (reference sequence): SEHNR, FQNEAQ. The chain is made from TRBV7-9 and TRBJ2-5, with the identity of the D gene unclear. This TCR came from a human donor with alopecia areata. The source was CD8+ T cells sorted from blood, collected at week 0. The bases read TGTGCCAGCAGCGAAAGAGTTTCAGAGACCCAGTACTTC. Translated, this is CASSERVSETQYF.